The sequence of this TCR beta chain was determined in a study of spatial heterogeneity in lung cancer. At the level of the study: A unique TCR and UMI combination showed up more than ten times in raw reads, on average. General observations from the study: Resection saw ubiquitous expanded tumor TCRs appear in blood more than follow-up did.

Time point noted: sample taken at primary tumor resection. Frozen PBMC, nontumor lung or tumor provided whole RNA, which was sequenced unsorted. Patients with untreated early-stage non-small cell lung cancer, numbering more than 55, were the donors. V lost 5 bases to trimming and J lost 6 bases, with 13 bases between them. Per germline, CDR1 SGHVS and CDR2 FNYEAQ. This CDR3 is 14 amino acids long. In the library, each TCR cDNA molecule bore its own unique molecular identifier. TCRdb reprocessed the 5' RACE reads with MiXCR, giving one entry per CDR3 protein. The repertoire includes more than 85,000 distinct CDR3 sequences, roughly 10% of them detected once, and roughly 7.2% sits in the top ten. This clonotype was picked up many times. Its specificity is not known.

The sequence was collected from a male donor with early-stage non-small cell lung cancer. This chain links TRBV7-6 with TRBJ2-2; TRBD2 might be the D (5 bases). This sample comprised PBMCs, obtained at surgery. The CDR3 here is CASSPGFSSGELFF. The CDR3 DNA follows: TGTGCCAGCAGCCCGGGGTTTTCCTCCGGGGAGCTGTTTTTT.